Each of the 15 T cell receptor beta chains below was sequenced from the same sample in a study of cytomegalovirus exposure and HLA in healthy donors. The PCR ran on 60 Vbeta and 13 Jbeta primers. Produced via immunoSEQ multiplex PCR; TCRdb's table is partial and in-frame only. The sample holds over 150,000 clones; approximately 84% are singletons and the top ten take about 4.9%. What was sequenced was PBMCs. The source is a girl aged 10 to 17 in good health and CMV-seropositive.

V usage is TRBV27 and J usage is TRBJ2-7; no definite D call. Trimming cost V 3 bases and J 1 base, with 7 bases left between them. CDR1 is MNHEY, CDR2 SMNVEV, per germline (reference sequence). The CDR3 runs to 13 residues. CDR3 protein: CASSFSDSYEQYF. For the CDR3, the DNA is TGTGCCAGCAGTTTCTCAGATTCCTACGAGCAGTACTTC.

The chain links TRBV6-6 to TRBJ1-6; TRBD1 aligns across 8 bases. Germline CDR1 and CDR2: MNHNY and SVGAGI (reference sequence). The CDR3 contains 15 residues. V shed 6 bases, J shed 6 bases, and the junction held 7 bases outside the gene matches. The CDR3 protein is CASRITGGGNSPLHF. The CDR3 DNA reads TGTGCCAGCAGGATTACAGGGGGGGGTAATTCACCCCTCCACTTT.

The V gene is TRBV6-5, the J gene TRBJ2-7; 10 bases fit TRBD1. This CDR3 contains 14 residues. V dropped 6 bases and J dropped 3; count of bases not matched to a gene: 5. Germline CDR1 MNHEY, CDR2 SVGAGI. The CDR3 is CASSLTGGLYEQYF. CDR3 DNA: TGTGCCAGCAGCTTGACAGGGGGCCTCTACGAGCAGTACTTC.

V is TRBV11-3 and J is TRBJ2-3, with TRBD1 matching 7 bases. CDR1 and CDR2 (germline): SGHNT, YENEEA. This CDR3 region has 16 residues. V was clipped by 5 bases and J by 1 base; unmatched bases: 9. CDR3 DNA: TGTGCCAGCAGCCAACCCACAGGGGTCCGCACAGATACGCAGTATTTT. It encodes CASSQPTGVRTDTQYF. Combining the CDR3 with reference TRBV11-3 and TRBJ2-3 gives the whole variable domain EAGVVQSPRYKIIEKKQPVAFWCNPISGHNTLYWYLQNLGQGPELLIRYENEEAVDDSQLPKDRFSAERLKGVDSTLKIQPAELGDSAVYLCASSQPTGVRTDTQYFGPGTRLTVL.

This chain uses TRBV19 with TRBJ1-1; weak D call: TRBD1 (6 bases). The CDR3 sequence is 13 residues long. Trimming cost V 7 bases and J 3 bases, with 12 bases left between them. The V gene's germline CDR1 is LNHDA and CDR2 SQIVND (reference sequence). The CDR3 DNA reads TGTGCCAGTAATTCCGGGACACACACTGAAGCTTTCTTT. Translation gives CASNSGTHTEAFF. Drawing the rest from reference TRBV19 and TRBJ1-1, the complete variable domain is DGGITQSPKYLFRKEGQNVTLSCEQNLNHDAMYWYRQDPGQGLRLIYYSQIVNDFQKGDIAEGYSVSREKKESFPLTVTSAQKNPTAFYLCASNSGTHTEAFFGQGTRLTVV.

DNA of the CDR3: TGTGCTAGTGGTTTCATAGCGGGGGGGCCAAATACGCAGTATTTT. Its translation is CASGFIAGGPNTQYF. This rearrangement joins TRBV12-5 to TRBJ2-3; 11 nucleotides line up with TRBD2. This CDR3 contains 15 residues. V was clipped by 3 bases and J by 7 bases; unmatched bases: 6. Germline V gene lookup returns CDR1 LGHNT and CDR2 FRNRAP.

The CDR3 nucleotides read TGTGCCAGCAGCTTGCGACAGGGGCGGGCTGAAGCTTTCTTT. Encoded protein: CASSLRQGRAEAFF. V and J are TRBV5-4 and TRBJ1-1, with 8 bases fitting TRBD1. This CDR3 is built from 14 residues. Germline CDR1 SGHNT, CDR2 YYREEE (reference sequence). After removal of 1 base from V and 6 bases from J, the junction contained 5 bases not matched to a gene. The variable domain in full, completed from reference TRBV5-4 and TRBJ1-1, reads ETGVTQSPTHLIKTRGQQVTLRCSSQSGHNTVSWYQQALGQGPQFIFQYYREEENGRGNFPPRFSGLQFPNYSSELNVNALELDDSALYLCASSLRQGRAEAFFGQGTRLTVV.

The rearrangement joins TRBV10-2 to TRBJ1-4; no clear D. This CDR3 spans 12 amino acids. V lost 6 bases and J lost 8, with 10 bases in between. Germline loops: CDR1 WSHSY, CDR2 SAAADI. The CDR3 sequence is CASRDSTEKLFF. The CDR3 DNA follows: TGCGCCAGCAGGGACTCGACAGAAAAACTGTTTTTT.

The gene calls are TRBV30 and TRBJ1-2; no clear D gene. V was trimmed by 5 bases and J by 8 bases, leaving 15 bases between them. Germline assignment: CDR1 GTSNPN and CDR2 SVGIG (reference sequence). This CDR3 spans 12 amino acids. CDR3 coding DNA: TGTGCCTGGGTGCGCATGGTACGGGGCTACACCTTC. Amino acid sequence: CAWVRMVRGYTF.

The chain uses TRBV9 and TRBJ2-1, with 11 bases identical to TRBD2. The CDR3 is 13 amino acids. Germline V gives CDR1 SGDLS, CDR2 YYNGEE. With V trimmed by 2 bases and J by 12 bases, 4 bases remained unmatched. The DNA for the CDR3 is TGTGCCAGCAGCGTTAGCGGGGGGGCCTTGCAGTTCTTC. Encoded protein: CASSVSGGALQFF.

A single count supports this clone. The chain employs TRBV5-1 and TRBJ1-5, with D maybe TRBD1 (5 bases). This CDR3 has 14 amino acids. V dropped 4 bases and J dropped 5 bases, with 13 bases sitting between them. Germline V CDR1 and CDR2: SGHRS, YFSETQ. The CDR3 nucleotides read TGCGCCAGCAGCCCCGACAGAGGACATCAGCCCCAGCATTTT. Translation gives CASSPDRGHQPQHF.

The rearrangement links TRBV5-8 to TRBJ1-1, with TRBD1 matching 9 bases. The germline V gene encodes CDR1 SGHTS and CDR2 YDEGEE. The J segment lost 6 bases and the V segment lost 4 bases, leaving 7 bases of the junction unmatched. CDR3 length: 14 amino acids. The DNA for the CDR3 is TGTGCCAGCAGCCCCCGGGACAGGGCGGCTGAAGCTTTCTTT. Protein product: CASSPRDRAAEAFF.

The V gene is TRBV2, the J gene TRBJ1-1; 11 nucleotides agree with TRBD1. Germline values: CDR1 SNHLY, CDR2 FYNNEI. The length of the CDR3 is 15 residues. The ends lost 5 bases at V and 4 bases at J; junction bases unmatched: 6. DNA for the CDR3: TGTGCCAGCAGTTCTGCCGGGACAGGGGGCACTGAAGCTTTCTTT. This sequence encodes CASSSAGTGGTEAFF.

V usage is TRBV11-3 and J usage is TRBJ2-3, with D unclear. The CDR3 is 13 amino acids. Germline values: CDR1 SGHNT, CDR2 YENEEA. V shed 5 bases and J shed 0 bases, with 6 bases lying between them. The CDR3 protein is CASSLASTDTQYF. The CDR3 nucleotides read TGTGCCAGCAGCCTGGCTAGCACAGATACGCAGTATTTT.

This clone appeared once. The chain employs TRBV13 and TRBJ1-2; D is possibly TRBD1 (6 bases). This CDR3 is built from 14 residues. V was trimmed by 5 bases and J by 4 bases, leaving 14 bases between them. The V gene's germline CDR1 is PRHDT and CDR2 FYEKMQ (reference sequence). Here the CDR3 DNA reads TGTGCCAGCAGCCTACAGGGTCTCCTCTATGGCTACACCTTC. This codes for CASSLQGLLYGYTF.